The entry that follows covers one T cell receptor (beta chain) sequence. The sample comes from a study of shared clonotypes between healthy human individuals. Study context: Each donor had three CD4 naive, three CD4 memory, two CD8 naive and one CD8 memory plate.

Profiling relied on immunoSEQ multiplex PCR, and the TCRdb table lists in-frame clones only, not all of them. The sample lists 2.3 million or so clones; over 90% were seen once. There are 14 residues in the CDR3. Trimming took off 0 bases at V and 6 bases at J, with 11 bases between the two ends. CDR1 and CDR2 (germline): SGDLS, YYNGEE. This sequence was found in a man aged 18 to 30 in good health. Some clones in this sample may be carry-over from other donors' samples. The rearrangement joins TRBV9 to TRBJ2-3; tentatively, D is TRBD2 (6 bases). The sequencing input was naive CD4+ T cells from PBMCs. Subset reported: CD45RA+ positively selected. This CDR3 reads CASSVGGVDDTQYF. As DNA, the CDR3 is TGTGCCAGCAGCGTAGGGGGGGTTGATGATACGCAGTATTTT.